Included here is one T cell receptor beta chain sequence, with context. This sample is part of a study of blood T cell repertoires in COVID-19. Original processing notes: Reference gene primer amplification yielded estimated nucleated cell counts. Repertoires were generated with immunoSEQ multiplex PCR, while TCRdb's copy carries only in-frame clones and drops some. The DNA was the basis for D and trimming; V, J and clone size are from that table. The sample contains 200,000 to 250,000 clones, over 80% of which appear only once. Trimming at V came to 6 bases and at J to 2 bases, leaving 6 bases not matched to a gene. The CDR3 spans 14 residues. Germline V gene sequence: CDR1 MNHNY, CDR2 SVGAGI (reference sequence).

The source material was peripheral blood. The chain links TRBV6-6 to TRBJ2-7, with TRBD1 matching 8 bases. This clonotype was sampled from a woman in her twenties or thirties with COVID-19, enrolled during active disease. The CDR3 is CASSEMGQAYEQYF. The CDR3 DNA follows: TGTGCCAGCAGCGAAATGGGACAGGCCTACGAGCAGTACTTC.